This TCR beta chain stems from a study of blood T cells in healthy people across ages. A second PCR, run for about 7 to 11 cycles, used a sample-barcoded 5' primer plus a J-beta primer mix. TCRdb re-analysed the 5' RACE reads in MiXCR, keeping a single row per CDR3 protein. Seen here are around 1,100,000 distinct CDR3 sequences, under 40% observed once, and the top ten hold around 12%. The V gene end was trimmed by 0 bases and the J gene end by 11 bases; junction bases not matched to a gene: 13. CDR3 length: 16 amino acids. Looked up from germline, CDR1 is SGHRS and CDR2 is YFSETQ. The chain uses TRBV5-1 and TRBJ2-1, with 8 bases fitting TRBD1. The sequencing input was blood. The receptor was isolated from a man aged 18 to 29 in good health. The CDR3 bases are TGCGCCAGCAGCTTGGGGCCCCCGGGACAGGTTATCAAGCAGTTCTTC. Its protein is CASSLGPPGQVIKQFF.